These T cell receptor beta chains were read from a single sample in a study of shared clonotypes between healthy human individuals. Generated by immunoSEQ multiplex PCR, the TCRdb table keeps only in-frame clones and is missing some. The sample has 760,000 or so clones, around 96% seen once. The sequencing input was naive CD8+ T cells sorted from blood. The source of these receptors is a man younger than 40 in good health. CDR3s leave out the opening cysteine and the closing phenylalanine or tryptophan.

v_call: TRBV7-8
cdr3_aa: ASTSGTIDTQY

v_call: TRBV2
cdr3_aa: ASSGVGTEETQY

v_call: TRBV14
cdr3_aa: ASSQGLAGGPSSYNEQF

v_call: TRBV5-1
cdr3_aa: ASSFDVTGVYEQY

v_call: TRBV27
cdr3_aa: ASSLSGRSYEQY

v_call: TRBV19
cdr3_aa: ASSVVRTPYGYT

v_call: TRBV7-8
cdr3_aa: ASSLVASGRDGNEQF

v_call: TRBV4-3
cdr3_aa: ASSQDPAGTSYNEQF

v_call: TRBV4-1
cdr3_aa: ASSQDWGGTEAF

v_call: TRBV27
cdr3_aa: ASSLGTSGKRTQY

v_call: TRBV29-1
cdr3_aa: SVEGWTGGRKAF

v_call: TRBV7-9
cdr3_aa: ASSLGYTEAF

v_call: TRBV11-2
cdr3_aa: ASSYFSGSAYEQY

v_call: TRBV5-1
cdr3_aa: ASSLDTNRISGNTIY

v_call: TRBV4-3
cdr3_aa: ASSQGSGILDEQY

v_call: TRBV7-9
cdr3_aa: ASSLARERIEQY

v_call: TRBV7-6
cdr3_aa: ASSLLESTDTQY

v_call: TRBV30
cdr3_aa: AWSLDSSSYNEQF

v_call: TRBV7-9
cdr3_aa: ASSGRLAGDYVETQY

v_call: TRBV5-1
cdr3_aa: ASSLLTGPSYEQY

v_call: TRBV7-3
cdr3_aa: ASSSTSGRGDEQF

v_call: TRBV6-5
cdr3_aa: ASSYQGDTQY

v_call: TRBV14
cdr3_aa: ASSQGRDGTYEQY

v_call: TRBV27
cdr3_aa: ASMGANEQY

v_call: TRBV27
cdr3_aa: ASSLSPPGGSVSTDTQY

v_call: TRBV9
cdr3_aa: ASGLAGGTDTQY

v_call: TRBV15
cdr3_aa: ATSNRVGETQY

v_call: TRBV5-6
cdr3_aa: ASSLNGGSGSNEQF

v_call: TRBV2
cdr3_aa: ASNDRGLYNEQF

v_call: TRBV2
cdr3_aa: ASSEFAASTDTQY

v_call: TRBV4-3
cdr3_aa: ASRPGGGDGHTEAF

v_call: TRBV27
cdr3_aa: ASSLQITGELF

v_call: TRBV30
cdr3_aa: AWSKNSKNNEQF

v_call: TRBV27
cdr3_aa: ASSANQETQY

v_call: TRBV7-6
cdr3_aa: ASSLTPGLSNQPQH

v_call: TRBV15
cdr3_aa: ATSRIGVDYEQY

v_call: TRBV7-9
cdr3_aa: ASSSSSYEQY

v_call: TRBV15
cdr3_aa: ATSRVGADTQY

v_call: TRBV6-4
cdr3_aa: ASSEGLAAYNEQF

v_call: TRBV6-1
cdr3_aa: ASQPLDRDEQY

v_call: TRBV29-1
cdr3_aa: SVNPTASSYNEQF

v_call: TRBV27
cdr3_aa: ASTPSMGLQETQY

v_call: TRBV27
cdr3_aa: ASSLKGKYNEQF

v_call: TRBV27
cdr3_aa: ASSTGSSYNEQF

v_call: TRBV27
cdr3_aa: ASSPGTGVQETQY

v_call: TRBV9
cdr3_aa: ASSPEQF

v_call: TRBV11-2
cdr3_aa: ASSTDGTGLYNEQF

v_call: TRBV7-6
cdr3_aa: ASSLGTHPDTQY

v_call: TRBV10-2
cdr3_aa: ASSQPRAGANYGYT

v_call: TRBV7-9
cdr3_aa: ASSLPGPNHWETYEQY

v_call: TRBV6-6
cdr3_aa: ASSYSGTSAYNEQF

v_call: TRBV25-1
cdr3_aa: ASSGLSGVESTDTQY

v_call: TRBV2
cdr3_aa: ASLGGFYEQY